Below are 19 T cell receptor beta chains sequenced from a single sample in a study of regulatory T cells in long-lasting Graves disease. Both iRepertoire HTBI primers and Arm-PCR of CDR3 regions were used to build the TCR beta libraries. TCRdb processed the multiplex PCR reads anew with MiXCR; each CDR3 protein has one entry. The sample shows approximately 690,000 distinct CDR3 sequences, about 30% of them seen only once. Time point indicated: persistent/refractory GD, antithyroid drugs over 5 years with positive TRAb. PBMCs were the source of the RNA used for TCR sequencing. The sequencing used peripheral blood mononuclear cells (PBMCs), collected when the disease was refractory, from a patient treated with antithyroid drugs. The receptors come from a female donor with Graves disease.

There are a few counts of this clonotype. CDR3 nucleotides: TGTGCCAGCAGCCCCGTGGGGAGAGGCGGGGAGCTGTTTTTT. Amino acid sequence: CASSPVGRGGELFF. V and J are TRBV11-2 and TRBJ2-2; D is possibly TRBD2 (5 bases). Germline V gene lookup returns CDR1 SGHAT and CDR2 FQNNGV. Trimming removed 5 bases from V and 7 bases from J, with 14 bases in between. This CDR3 is built from 14 residues.

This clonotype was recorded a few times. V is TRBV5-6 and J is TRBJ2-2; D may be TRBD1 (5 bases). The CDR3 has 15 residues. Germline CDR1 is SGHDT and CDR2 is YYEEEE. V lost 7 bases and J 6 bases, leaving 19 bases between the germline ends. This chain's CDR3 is CASGSLGTGAGELFF. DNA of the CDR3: TGTGCCAGCGGCAGCTTAGGAACAGGCGCCGGGGAGCTGTTTTTT.

The CDR3 here is CASSEVGTYEQYF. CDR3 nucleotide sequence: TGCGCCAGCAGTGAAGTGGGAACCTACGAGCAGTACTTC. The gene calls are TRBV10-1 and TRBJ2-7; no clear D gene. The CDR3 consists of 13 residues. Trimming left V 3 bases short and J 2 bases short, with 8 bases between. CDR1 and CDR2 from the germline V gene are WNHNN and SYGVQD (reference sequence).

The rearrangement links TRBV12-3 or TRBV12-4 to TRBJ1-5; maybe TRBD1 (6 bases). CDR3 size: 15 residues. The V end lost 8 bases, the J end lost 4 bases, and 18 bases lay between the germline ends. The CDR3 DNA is TGTGCCAGCCGGCGAGGGGGGGCAGGGAATCAGCCCCAGCATTTT. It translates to CASRRGGAGNQPQHF.

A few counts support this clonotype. CDR3 amino acids: CASSIVPGQANYGYTF. The CDR3 DNA reads as TGTGCCAGTAGTATAGTCCCGGGACAGGCCAACTATGGCTACACCTTC. The chain is built from TRBV19 and TRBJ1-2; 8 bases line up with TRBD1. Germline loops: CDR1 LNHDA, CDR2 SQIVND (reference sequence). V shed 1 base, J shed 2 bases, and the junction held 6 bases outside the gene matches. The CDR3 totals 16 residues.

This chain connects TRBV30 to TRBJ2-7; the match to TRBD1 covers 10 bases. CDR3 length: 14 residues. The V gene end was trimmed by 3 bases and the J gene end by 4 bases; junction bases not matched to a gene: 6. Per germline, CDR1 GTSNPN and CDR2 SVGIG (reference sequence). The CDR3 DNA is TGTGCCTGGAGGGCGGGACAGGGGCTATACGAGCAGTACTTC. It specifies CAWRAGQGLYEQYF.

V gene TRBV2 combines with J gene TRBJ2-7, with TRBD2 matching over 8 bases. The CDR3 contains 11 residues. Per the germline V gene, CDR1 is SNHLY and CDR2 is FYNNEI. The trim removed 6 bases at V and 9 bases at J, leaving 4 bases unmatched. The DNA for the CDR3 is TGTGCCAGCAGGGCGGGAGGAAGGCAGTACTTC. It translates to CASRAGGRQYF.

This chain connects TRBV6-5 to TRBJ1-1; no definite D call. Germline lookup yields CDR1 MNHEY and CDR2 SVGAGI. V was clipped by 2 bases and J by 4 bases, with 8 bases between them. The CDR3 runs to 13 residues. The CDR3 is CASSYQDTTEAFF. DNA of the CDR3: TGTGCCAGCAGTTACCAGGATACCACTGAAGCTTTCTTT.

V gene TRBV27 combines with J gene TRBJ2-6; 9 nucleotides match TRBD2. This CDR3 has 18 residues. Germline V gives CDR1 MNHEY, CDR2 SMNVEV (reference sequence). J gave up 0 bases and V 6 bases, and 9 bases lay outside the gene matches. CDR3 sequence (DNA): TGTGCCAGCAGCATACGGACTAGCGCGTTCTCTGGGGCCAACGTCCTGACTTTC. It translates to CASSIRTSAFSGANVLTF.

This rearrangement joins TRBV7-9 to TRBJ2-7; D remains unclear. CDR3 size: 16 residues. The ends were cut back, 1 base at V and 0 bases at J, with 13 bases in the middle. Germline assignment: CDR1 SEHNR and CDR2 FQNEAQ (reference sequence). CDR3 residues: CASSLVAGEISYEQYF. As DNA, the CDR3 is TGTGCCAGCAGCTTAGTGGCAGGCGAAATCTCCTACGAGCAGTACTTC.

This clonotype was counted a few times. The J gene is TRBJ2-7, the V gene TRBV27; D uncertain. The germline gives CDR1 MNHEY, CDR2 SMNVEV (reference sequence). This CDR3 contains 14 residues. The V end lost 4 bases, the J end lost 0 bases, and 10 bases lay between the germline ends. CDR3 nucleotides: TGTGCCAGCAGTTCCCCGATCGGCTCCTACGAGCAGTACTTC. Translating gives CASSSPIGSYEQYF.

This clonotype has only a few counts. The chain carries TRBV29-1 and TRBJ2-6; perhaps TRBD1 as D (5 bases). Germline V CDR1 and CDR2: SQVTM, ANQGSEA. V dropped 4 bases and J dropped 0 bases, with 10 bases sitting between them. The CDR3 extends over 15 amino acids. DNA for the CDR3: TGCAGCGTTGTTACAGGAAGCTCTGGGGCCAACGTCCTGACTTTC. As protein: CSVVTGSSGANVLTF.

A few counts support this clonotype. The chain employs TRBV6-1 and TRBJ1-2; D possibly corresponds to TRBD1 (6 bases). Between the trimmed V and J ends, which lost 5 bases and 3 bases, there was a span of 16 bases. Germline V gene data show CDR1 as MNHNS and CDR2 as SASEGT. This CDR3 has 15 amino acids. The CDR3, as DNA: TGTGCCAGCAGTCACGGAGGAGAGGGGGACTATGGCTACACCTTC. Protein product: CASSHGGEGDYGYTF.

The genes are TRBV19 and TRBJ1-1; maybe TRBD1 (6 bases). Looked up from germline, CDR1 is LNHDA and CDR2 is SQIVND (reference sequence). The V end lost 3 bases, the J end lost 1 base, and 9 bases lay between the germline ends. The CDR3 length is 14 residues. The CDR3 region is CASSMGGANTEAFF. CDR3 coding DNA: TGTGCCAGTAGTATGGGGGGGGCGAACACTGAAGCTTTCTTT. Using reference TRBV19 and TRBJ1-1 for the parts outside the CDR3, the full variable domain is DGGITQSPKYLFRKEGQNVTLSCEQNLNHDAMYWYRQDPGQGLRLIYYSQIVNDFQKGDIAEGYSVSREKKESFPLTVTSAQKNPTAFYLCASSMGGANTEAFFGQGTRLTVV.

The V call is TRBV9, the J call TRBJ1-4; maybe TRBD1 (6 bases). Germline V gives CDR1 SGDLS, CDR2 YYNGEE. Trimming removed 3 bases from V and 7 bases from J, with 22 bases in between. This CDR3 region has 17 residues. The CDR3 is CASSATDFPGAAEKLFF. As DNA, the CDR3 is TGTGCCAGCAGCGCTACCGATTTTCCAGGGGCCGCTGAAAAACTGTTTTTT.

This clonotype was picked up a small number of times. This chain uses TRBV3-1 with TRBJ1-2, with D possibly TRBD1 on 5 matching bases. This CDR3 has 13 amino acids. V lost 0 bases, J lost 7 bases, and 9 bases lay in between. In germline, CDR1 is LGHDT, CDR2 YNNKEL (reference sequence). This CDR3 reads CASSQDLGTGYTF. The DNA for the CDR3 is TGTGCCAGCAGCCAAGATTTGGGGACTGGCTACACCTTC.

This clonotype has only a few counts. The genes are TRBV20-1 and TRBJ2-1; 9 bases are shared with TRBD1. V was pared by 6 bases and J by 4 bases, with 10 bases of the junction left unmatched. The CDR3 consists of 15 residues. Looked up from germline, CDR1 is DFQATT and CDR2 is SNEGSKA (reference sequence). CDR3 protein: CSASTGGIMYNEQFF. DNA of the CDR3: TGCAGTGCGAGTACAGGGGGCATCATGTACAATGAGCAGTTCTTC.

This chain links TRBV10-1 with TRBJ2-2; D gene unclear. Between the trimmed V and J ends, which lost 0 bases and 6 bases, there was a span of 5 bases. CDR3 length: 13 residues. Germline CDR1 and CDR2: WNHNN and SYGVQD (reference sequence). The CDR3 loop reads CASSESSAGELFF. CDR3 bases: TGCGCCAGCAGTGAGTCGTCCGCCGGGGAGCTGTTTTTT.

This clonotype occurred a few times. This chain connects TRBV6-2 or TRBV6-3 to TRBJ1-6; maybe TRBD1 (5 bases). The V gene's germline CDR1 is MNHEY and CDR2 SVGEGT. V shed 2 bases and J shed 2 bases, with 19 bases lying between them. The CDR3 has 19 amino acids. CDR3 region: CASSYRIGRGKTYNSPLHF. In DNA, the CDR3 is TGTGCCAGCAGTTACCGAATCGGAAGGGGAAAGACCTATAATTCACCCCTCCACTTT.